What follows are 20 T cell receptor beta chains derived from one specimen sequenced in a study of blood T cell repertoires in COVID-19. The protocol was immunoSEQ multiplex PCR, while the TCRdb copy is restricted to in-frame clones and leaves out a portion. Of some 380,000 clones listed, 85% to 90% are singletons. The sample was peripheral blood. The receptors shown here come from a man between 18 and 35 years old with active or convalescent COVID-19.

The chain employs TRBV6-5 and TRBJ2-3; D is possibly TRBD2 (6 bases). Per the germline V gene, CDR1 is MNHEY and CDR2 is SVGAGI. V shed 2 bases and J shed 6 bases, with 15 bases lying between them. The CDR3 covers 15 residues. CDR3 nucleotides: TGTGCCAGCAGTTACAGGGAGGCCTCGGAGGATACGCAGTATTTT. Translated, it gives CASSYREASEDTQYF.

The rearrangement joins TRBV27 to TRBJ1-5; D might be TRBD1 (6 bases). Germline lookup yields CDR1 MNHEY and CDR2 SMNVEV (reference sequence). V was clipped by 2 bases and J by 2 bases, with 10 bases between them. The CDR3 totals 15 residues. The CDR3 reads CASSLQGGGNQPQHF. The CDR3 coding sequence is TGTGCCAGCAGTTTACAAGGGGGTGGCAATCAGCCCCAGCATTTT.

The chain combines TRBV2 with TRBJ2-1; D may be TRBD1 (6 bases). V lost 10 bases and J lost 10, with 17 bases in between. The CDR3 length is 12 residues. CDR1 SNHLY and CDR2 FYNNEI come from the germline V gene. The DNA for the CDR3 is TGTGCCACCCCAAACAGGGCATGGGAGCAGTTCTTC. It translates to CATPNRAWEQFF.

The chain recombines TRBV19 with TRBJ1-1; 10 positions agree with TRBD1. Per germline, CDR1 LNHDA and CDR2 SQIVND (reference sequence). This CDR3 contains 15 residues. V lost 5 bases, J lost 3 bases, and 6 bases stayed unmatched. CDR3: CASSYPGTGDTEAFF. For the CDR3, the DNA is TGTGCCAGTAGTTACCCCGGGACAGGGGACACTGAAGCTTTCTTT.

V usage is TRBV7-9 and J usage is TRBJ2-4; tentatively, D is TRBD1 (5 bases). Trimming removed 4 bases at V and 3 bases at J, with 13 bases between. Germline V lookup: CDR1 SEHNR, CDR2 FQNEAQ (reference sequence). The CDR3 has 15 residues. The CDR3 DNA reads as TGTGCCAGCAGCTCCACAGGTTTTGACAAAAACATTCAGTACTTC. Translating gives CASSSTGFDKNIQYF.

The chain recombines TRBV4-3 with TRBJ2-1; 10 nucleotides match TRBD2. Germline CDR1 LGHNA, CDR2 YSLEER. Losses at the gene ends were 1 base for V and 9 bases for J; bases not matched to a gene: 9. The CDR3 totals 16 residues. CDR3 protein: CASSQGAAGGPIEQFF. The CDR3 DNA follows: TGCGCCAGCAGCCAAGGGGCAGCGGGAGGGCCTATTGAGCAGTTCTTC.

This clone was observed a few times. The V and J genes are TRBV24-1 and TRBJ1-4; 10 bases align to TRBD1. CDR3 length: 15 residues. In germline, CDR1 is KGHDR, CDR2 SFDVKD. V lost 4 bases to trimming and J lost 7 bases; unmatched junction nucleotides: 5. The DNA of the CDR3 is TGTGCCACCAGTGACCCCGGGACAGGGGTTGAAAAACTGTTTTTT. Protein sequence: CATSDPGTGVEKLFF.

Details on this clone: The junction does not match germline at one end; this may be a read error. This chain joins TRBV7-7 and TRBJ2-5; 10 nucleotides align to TRBD2. From germline, CDR1 is SSHAT and CDR2 FNYEAQ (reference sequence). The CDR3 extends over 16 amino acids. Here the CDR3 DNA reads TGTGCTAGCACCGGACGACTAGCGGGTAACCAAGAGACCCAGTACTTC. Protein sequence: CASTGRLAGNQETQYF.

The V and J genes are TRBV11-3 and TRBJ2-1; TRBD2 matches at 7 bases. V lost 2 bases to trimming and J lost 2 bases; unmatched junction nucleotides: 6. The CDR3 consists of 16 residues. The germline CDR1 and CDR2 sequences are SGHNT and YENEEA. CDR3 bases: TGTGCCAGCAGCTTAATGGGCGGGGGTCCCTACAATGAGCAGTTCTTC. Amino acid sequence: CASSLMGGGPYNEQFF.

This clone was seen a single time. The chain employs TRBV4-2 and TRBJ2-2, with D hard to call. The CDR3 contains 15 residues. The V gene's germline CDR1 is LGHNA and CDR2 YNFKEQ. Trimming left V 2 bases short and J 1 base short, with 8 bases between. Here the CDR3 DNA reads TGTGCCAGCAGCCAACCTCCCCTGAACACCGGGGAGCTGTTTTTT. Amino acid sequence: CASSQPPLNTGELFF.

This chain joins TRBV9 and TRBJ1-4; no clear D gene. The CDR3 has 15 amino acids. Looked up from germline, CDR1 is SGDLS and CDR2 is YYNGEE. Trimming shortened V by 2 bases and J by 0 bases, and 8 bases separated the two germline ends. The CDR3 here is CASSVMDSTNEKLFF. CDR3 DNA sequence: TGTGCCAGCAGCGTCATGGACTCAACTAATGAAAAACTGTTTTTT.

The chain is built from TRBV18 and TRBJ2-3; 16 positions agree with TRBD2. J lost 4 bases, V lost 4 bases, and 8 bases had no gene match. This CDR3 is 18 amino acids long. Germline V gene data show CDR1 as KGHSH and CDR2 as LQKENI. This CDR3 is CASSRFGTSGRASDTQYF. The CDR3 DNA sequence: TGTGCCAGCTCACGGTTTGGGACTAGCGGGAGGGCCTCAGATACGCAGTATTTT.

This chain links TRBV9 with TRBJ2-2, with D possibly TRBD2 on 5 matching bases. V gave up 0 bases and J gave up 7 bases, with 10 bases separating them. The germline gives CDR1 SGDLS, CDR2 YYNGEE. The CDR3 has 14 residues. CDR3 loop: CASSVARGRGELFF. DNA for the CDR3: TGTGCCAGCAGCGTAGCCCGCGGGCGCGGGGAGCTGTTTTTT.

This rearrangement joins TRBV27 to TRBJ1-6; 9 nucleotides match TRBD1. CDR1 and CDR2 (germline): MNHEY, SMNVEV (reference sequence). The J segment lost 7 bases and the V segment lost 7 bases, leaving 8 bases of the junction unmatched. The CDR3 covers 15 residues. DNA of the CDR3: TGTGCCAGCACCCTACAGGGGGCAAGAAATTCACCCCTCCACTTT. Amino acid sequence: CASTLQGARNSPLHF.

This clone is a singleton in its sample. V usage is TRBV5-4 and J usage is TRBJ2-3, with 11 bases matching TRBD2. Germline V gene sequence: CDR1 SGHNT, CDR2 YYREEE (reference sequence). V was clipped by 5 bases and J by 7 bases; unmatched bases: 9. The CDR3 length is 15 residues. In nucleotides, the CDR3 is TGTGCCAGCAGTCATGTAGCGGGAGGGCCAAATACGCAGTATTTT. Its translation is CASSHVAGGPNTQYF.

The chain has TRBV3-1 (or the pseudogene TRBV3-2) and TRBJ1-3, with D unclear. The V end was cut by 6 bases, the J end by 1 base, with 10 bases between. This CDR3 is built from 14 residues. CDR1 and CDR2 from the germline V gene are LGHDT and YNNKEL (reference sequence). CDR3 amino acids: CASRQTGSGNTIYF. The CDR3 nucleotides read TGTGCCAGCAGACAGACGGGATCTGGAAACACCATATATTTT.

The rearrangement uses TRBV28 and TRBJ2-7; 7 nucleotides align to TRBD1. V was pared by 2 bases and J by 2 bases, with 3 bases of the junction left unmatched. This CDR3 is 14 amino acids long. Germline V gene lookup returns CDR1 MDHEN and CDR2 SYDVKM. DNA of the CDR3: TGTGCCAGCAGTTTAAGTGACAGGGCCTACGAGCAGTACTTC. Protein product: CASSLSDRAYEQYF.

The V gene is TRBV28, the J gene TRBJ2-7; perhaps TRBD2 as D (7 bases). The CDR3 length is 15 residues. V was pared by 6 bases and J by 6 bases, with 21 bases between. CDR1 MDHEN and CDR2 SYDVKM come from the germline V gene. In nucleotides, the CDR3 is TGTGCCAGCAGCTCCCACCCAAGGGGGGGTGTCGAGCAGTACTTC. The encoded protein is CASSSHPRGGVEQYF.

For this clone: Other nucleotide sequences from this sample produce the same CDR3. In DNA form, the CDR3 reads TGTGCCAGCAGCTCGGGACAGGGGTATGGCTACACCTTC. This encodes CASSSGQGYGYTF. V and J are TRBV7-3 and TRBJ1-2; the match to TRBD1 covers 10 bases. The V gene's germline CDR1 is SGHTA and CDR2 FQGTGA. The CDR3 runs to 13 residues. J lost 5 bases, V lost 4 bases, and 1 base had no gene match.

This clone was seen a handful of times. The J gene is TRBJ2-3, the V gene TRBV9; 7 bases are a match to TRBD1. After removal of 4 bases from V and 2 bases from J, the junction contained 7 bases not matched to a gene. CDR3 size: 15 residues. Per germline, CDR1 SGDLS and CDR2 YYNGEE. The CDR3 nucleotides read TGTGCCAGCAGCACGGGACAGCGAATCACAGATACGCAGTATTTT. Translated, it gives CASSTGQRITDTQYF. Based on the CDR3 plus reference TRBV9 and TRBJ2-3, the full variable domain is DSGVTQTPKHLITATGQRVTLRCSPRSGDLSVYWYQQSLDQGLQFLIQYYNGEERAKGNILERFSAQQFPDLHSELNLSSLELGDSALYFCASSTGQRITDTQYFGPGTRLTVL.